This TCR beta chain was profiled in a study of cytomegalovirus exposure and HLA in healthy donors (dated by TCRdb to 2015 to 2018). For context, the study as a whole: An earlier analysis of several hundred of the donors reported about 280 Gb of sequence data and 117 million unique TCR beta sequences obtained from roughly 170 million T cells. Donor age, sex, ethnicity and CMV serostatus were compiled alongside the repertoire data. In an earlier analysis of roughly 580 of the donors, high-throughput TCR beta sequencing was used to judge whether each TCR beta V gene segment behaved as functional or pseudogenic. An early release that covered 640 HLA-typed donors contained 300 to 350 gigabases of sequencing data and 75 million to 100 million unique TCR sequences. Along with the roughly 670-subject first cohort, a separate validation cohort of over a hundred different subjects was used. Genome-wide SNP genotypes for about three fifths of the 666 donors were used in a later genetic analysis, which treated that subset as a discovery cohort. Using immunosequencing, the study profiled T cell repertoires from 666 subjects and related those repertoires to cytomegalovirus serostatus. The genetic ancestry cluster associated with self-reported Caucasian donors included over 80% of the 300 to 400 genotyped donors. Both class I and class II loci were covered by HLA typing, at four-digit resolution. To predict cytomegalovirus infection status, the study brought together high-throughput TCR immunosequencing, statistical association of individual TCRs with disease status, and machine learning. The study aimed to test whether signatures of past pathogen exposure could be identified by cataloging public T cell receptors. Roughly five DR-DQ haplotypes were handled as single units for association and clustering because linkage in the cohort was strong. All discovery cohort repertoires had been generated using a single sequencing platform. Among 398 genotyped donors of the cohort, an average of approximately 240,000 unique TCR beta nucleotide sequences were sequenced per donor, about a sixth of them non-productive. In a later analysis, previously published TCR beta repertoires from 550 to 750 donors were re-analyzed and high-resolution HLA genotyping was added so that TCR occurrence patterns could be studied. Typing coverage varied by locus: roughly 620-640 donors for A, B, C, DRB1 and DQB1; about 520 for DQA1; about 590 for DPA1; roughly 450 for DPB1. Rather than drawing on any new phenotypic data, the later analysis identified candidate immune exposures from TCR beta sequences and the way those sequences occurred across donors. What the work shows at the level of the full study, not this receptor alone: Roughly uniform sequencing depth across donors was assumed in presence/absence analyses, although this assumption may not hold. A cluster of highly shared sequence variants was judged likely to be a technical artifact of the sequencing pipeline. In an earlier analysis of 450 to 750 of the donors, most TCR beta V segments appeared in productive rearrangements about 87% or about 30% of the time, broadly matching IMGT annotations. Because some donors lacked HLA typing at each locus, the association tests relied only on the typed subset. Most TCR sequences were observed very rarely across donors, whereas some public TCRs were present in many individuals. In a later analysis, HLA-associated TCR beta chains were found to be more clonally expanded and to have lower generation probabilities than equally common non-associated chains. A further reported finding was that TCR beta sequences accurately predicted the HLA-A and HLA-B alleles for most subjects in the first cohort. A later analysis reported that several top co-occurrence clusters appeared linked to parvovirus B19, influenza, CMV and Epstein-Barr virus. A later analysis found that most CMV-associated TCR beta chains appeared HLA-restricted, with HLA associations seemingly driven largely by CMV exposure. The 87-base-pair reads could not distinguish some IMGT-functional V segments, including TRBV6-2 and TRBV6-3, so those segments were excluded. Three of the identified cytomegalovirus-associated TCR beta chains were confirmed in vitro to be specific for cytomegalovirus antigens. Assigning TCR associations to individual alleles was difficult when HLA alleles, especially DR and DQ, strongly co-occurred. According to a later genetic analysis, donors in an Asian-associated ancestry cluster had fewer N-insertions in productive TCRs than the approximately 650-donor mean. A later genetic analysis associated a missense DCLRE1C variant with V-gene and J-gene trimming of TCR beta chains, and an independent cohort replicated the association. According to a later analysis, TCR association rates differed among HLA loci, with DRB1 alleles showing the most associated TCRs and HLA-C alleles showing the fewest. A total of about 150 TCR beta chains were listed by the study as associated with cytomegalovirus. Correlated functional status among segregating V segments might be attributable to linkage disequilibrium, but an unknown experimental factor could not be ruled out. According to the authors, the approach could potentially be generalized to other disease states and immunological phenotypes. CMV serostatus was the only immune exposure information available for the cohort. Specific HLA alleles were associated with over 15,000 TCR beta sequences at a false discovery rate of 0.05 in a later analysis. Cytomegalovirus status was reported to be diagnosed by the classifier with high specificity and sensitivity in both the original and validation cohorts. The cohort was sequenced for TCR beta chains only, and without alpha or paired-chain data the features that could be detected were limited. Because counts were too low, seventeen rarely observed V segments, including chromosome 9 orphons, were excluded from the earlier analysis of fewer than 650 of the donors.

In total, roughly 670 healthy bone marrow donors made up the cohort. All cohort members were sampled while nominally healthy, although unrecorded immune exposures were likely present. The donor tested CMV seronegative, placing the donor among the 300 to 450 seronegative members of the cohort. Each donor provided a peripheral blood sample, and peripheral blood mononuclear cells were used for TCR beta sequencing. The Qiagen DNeasy Blood Extraction Kit was used to extract genomic DNA from the blood cell samples. The library was prepared using the immunoSEQ multiplex PCR assay. A mixture of 60 forward primers for TCR Vbeta segments and 13 reverse primers for TCR Jbeta segments was used in the multiplex PCR. Amplification of the CDR3 region of rearranged TCR beta genes was performed with a multiplex PCR assay on genomic DNA. On the Illumina HiSeq System, the amplified TCR beta libraries were sequenced as 87-base-pair reads. The paper's data handling went like this. Across the roughly 700 repertoires, a later analysis counted 80 million or so unique TCR beta chains, roughly 11 million of which were shared by at least two donors. To remove PCR and sequencing errors, raw reads were error-corrected and collapsed into unique sequences using a nearest-neighbor algorithm that merged closely related sequences. CDR3 sequences were aligned to IMGT reference sequences to assign V, D and J gene segments. Each retained sequence needed at least a six-nucleotide match to both a V gene segment and a J gene segment. A rearrangement counted as productive if the CDR3 had no stop codons and remained in frame with V and J, and every other rearrangement counted as non-productive. CDR3 was defined by IMGT convention, running from the second conserved V-encoded cysteine to the conserved J-encoded phenylalanine. Sequences without an unambiguous match to a single V gene segment were excluded from the earlier analysis of 450 to 650 of the donors. An earlier analysis of roughly 590 of the donors called V segments functional above 56.7% productive rearrangements and segregating when the between-donor standard deviation exceeded 5%. A statistical classification framework was built to diagnose cytomegalovirus status from the catalog of TCR beta chain sequences. V and J gene assignment, in a later analysis, came from comparing TCR nucleotide sequences with IMGT/GENE-DB human TR gene sequences. A later analysis assigned CDR3 sequences and most-parsimonious VDJ recombination scenarios with the TCRdist pipeline. In a later analysis, every TCR beta chain was defined by the combination of its CDR3 amino acid sequence and its V-gene family, and reads without a unique V-gene family were dropped. In a later analysis, 550 to 650 highly shared, low-generation-probability nucleotide sequences were removed to address suspected cross-contamination and a sequencing artifact. For each public chain, a later analysis derived a clonal expansion index from normalized ranks of inferred template counts within each repertoire. In a later analysis, generation probabilities were computed using a VDJ recombination model fitted to out-of-frame rearrangements, and the results were checked against IGoR. A later analysis scored TCR-TCR, TCR-HLA and TCR-CMV co-occurrence with hypergeometric tests, applying a repertoire-size bias correction to TCR pairs. A later analysis estimated false discovery rates by permuting HLA or CMV assignments 20 times. A later analysis grouped co-occurring TCRs with DBSCAN, adding TCRdist sequence similarity when clustering within HLA-allele-positive subsets. For co-occurrence clustering, repertoires with fewer than 30,000 or more than 120,000 public chains were excluded, along with about five repertoires with anomalous nucleotide sharing. Held by TCRdb, this immuneACCESS table contains in-frame sequences only and omits some clones. Under half of the omission traces to an unresolved V gene where checked; the cause of the rest is unknown. From that table come the V and J calls and clone size; the DNA was used to work out D and trimming. The sample profile shows about 160,000 clones; around 79% of them were found once. The top ten clonotypes cover 3% to 3.5% of the sample.

About this clone itself: Its antigen specificity is not known. The conserved final phenylalanine or tryptophan is absent from the CDR3, which likely points to a read error.

At the junction V is shortened by 0 bases and J by 5 bases, with 7 bases in between. Looking up the germline V gene (reference sequence) yields CDR1 SEHNR and CDR2 FQNEAQ. The CDR3 has 13 residues if both end residues are counted. The kept DNA is CDR3 alone, 39 bases in frame from the first base. The TCR was taken from a woman aged 40 to 55 in good health and CMV-seronegative. The sequenced material came from PBMCs. Recombination connected TRBV7-9 to TRBJ1-1; a tentative D match to TRBD1 spans 5 bases. The DNA sequence is given as TGTGCCAGCAGCTTAGCGAGGACAACTGAAGCTTTCGTT. Translation gives CASSLARTTEAFV.